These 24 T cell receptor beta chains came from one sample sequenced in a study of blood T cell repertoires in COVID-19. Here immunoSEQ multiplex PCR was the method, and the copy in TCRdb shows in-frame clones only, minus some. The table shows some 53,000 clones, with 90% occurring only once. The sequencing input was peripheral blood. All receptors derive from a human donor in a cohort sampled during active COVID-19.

The CDR3: CASSYWGGRDDEQFF. As DNA, the CDR3 is TGTGCCAGCAGTTACTGGGGAGGGAGGGACGATGAGCAGTTCTTC. The chain uses TRBV6-5 and TRBJ2-1, with 7 nucleotides matching TRBD2. CDR1 and CDR2 (germline): MNHEY, SVGAGI. V dropped 1 base and J dropped 8; count of bases not matched to a gene: 8. This CDR3 region has 15 residues.

The CDR3 spells CATTGDRGQNTEAFF. The CDR3 nucleotides read TGTGCCACCACTGGGGACAGGGGTCAGAACACTGAAGCTTTCTTT. The J gene is TRBJ1-1, the V gene TRBV10-3; TRBD1 matches at 10 bases. V gave up 10 bases and J gave up 1 base; unmatched junction bases: 9. Germline V gives CDR1 ENHRY, CDR2 SYGVKD. The CDR3 sequence is 15 residues long.

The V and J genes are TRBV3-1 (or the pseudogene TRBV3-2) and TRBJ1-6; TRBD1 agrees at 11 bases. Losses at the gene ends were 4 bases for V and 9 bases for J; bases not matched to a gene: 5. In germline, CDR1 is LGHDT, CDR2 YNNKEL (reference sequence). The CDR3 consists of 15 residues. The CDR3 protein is CASSLLGTGGSPLHF. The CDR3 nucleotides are TGTGCCAGCAGCCTCTTAGGGACAGGGGGTTCACCCCTCCACTTT.

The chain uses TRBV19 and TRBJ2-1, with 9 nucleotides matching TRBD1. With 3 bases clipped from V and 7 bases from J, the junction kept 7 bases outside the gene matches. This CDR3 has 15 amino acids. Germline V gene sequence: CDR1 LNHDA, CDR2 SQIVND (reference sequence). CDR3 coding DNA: TGTGCCAGTAGTATTGGTACAGGGGGCAAGAATGAGCAGTTCTTC. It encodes CASSIGTGGKNEQFF.

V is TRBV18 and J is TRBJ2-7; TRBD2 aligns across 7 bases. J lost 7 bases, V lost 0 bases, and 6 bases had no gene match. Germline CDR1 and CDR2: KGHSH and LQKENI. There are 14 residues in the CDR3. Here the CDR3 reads CASSPPGLREEQYF. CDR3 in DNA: TGTGCCAGCTCACCACCGGGACTAAGAGAAGAGCAGTACTTC.

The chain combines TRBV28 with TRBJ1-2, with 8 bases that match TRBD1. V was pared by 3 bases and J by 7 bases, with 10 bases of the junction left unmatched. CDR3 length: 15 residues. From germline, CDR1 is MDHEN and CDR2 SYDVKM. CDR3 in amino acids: CASSFPLGTGVGYTF. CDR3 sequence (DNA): TGTGCCAGCAGTTTCCCCTTAGGGACAGGCGTTGGCTACACCTTC.

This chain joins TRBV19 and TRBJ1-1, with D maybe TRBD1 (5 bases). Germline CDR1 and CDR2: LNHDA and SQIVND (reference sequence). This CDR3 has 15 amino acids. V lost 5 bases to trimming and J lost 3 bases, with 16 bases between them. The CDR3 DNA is TGTGCCAGTAGTGCCCCCCCCACAGGTTACACTGAAGCTTTCTTT. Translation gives CASSAPPTGYTEAFF. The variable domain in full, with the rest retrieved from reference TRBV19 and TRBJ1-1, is DGGITQSPKYLFRKEGQNVTLSCEQNLNHDAMYWYRQDPGQGLRLIYYSQIVNDFQKGDIAEGYSVSREKKESFPLTVTSAQKNPTAFYLCASSAPPTGYTEAFFGQGTRLTVV.

CDR3 nucleotides: TGTGCCAGCAGCTCGCCGGGACTAGGGTCCACCGGGGAGCTGTTTTTT. Residues: CASSSPGLGSTGELFF. The rearrangement uses TRBV7-9 and TRBJ2-2; 8 nucleotides agree with TRBD2. CDR1 is SEHNR, CDR2 FQNEAQ, per germline (reference sequence). The CDR3 runs 16 residues. With V trimmed by 4 bases and J by 4 bases, 8 bases remained unmatched.

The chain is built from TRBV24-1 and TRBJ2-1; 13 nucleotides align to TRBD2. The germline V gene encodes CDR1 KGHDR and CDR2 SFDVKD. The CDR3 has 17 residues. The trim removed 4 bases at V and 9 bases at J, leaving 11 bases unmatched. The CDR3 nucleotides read TGTGCCACCAGTGAAACCGGGACTAGCGGGGACCTTGCTGAGCAGTTCTTC. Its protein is CATSETGTSGDLAEQFF.

The CDR3 nucleotides read TGTGCCAGCAGCACCGTAGGACTAGCGGGCGGTGCTGGGGCCAACGTCCTGACTTTC. Protein product: CASSTVGLAGGAGANVLTF. The chain recombines TRBV7-9 with TRBJ2-6, with 11 bases identical to TRBD2. V trimming: 5 bases; J trimming: 2 bases; junction bases outside the gene matches: 11. This CDR3 spans 19 amino acids. The V gene's germline CDR1 is SEHNR and CDR2 FQNEAQ (reference sequence).

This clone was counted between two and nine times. The CDR3 loop is CASSYSETTGKNIQYF. The CDR3 DNA sequence: TGTGCCAGCAGTTACTCTGAGACCACGGGCAAAAACATTCAGTACTTC. V and J are TRBV6-5 and TRBJ2-4; D unclear. The length of the CDR3 is 16 residues. Germline CDR1 and CDR2: MNHEY and SVGAGI. The V and J ends lost 0 bases and 3 bases respectively, with 12 bases between them.

The DNA for the CDR3 is TGTGCCAGCTCGGCGACTAGCGGGAGAAGCACAGATACGCAGTATTTT. This gives the protein CASSATSGRSTDTQYF. J is TRBJ2-3 and V is TRBV18; 12 bases match TRBD2. There are 16 residues in the CDR3. CDR1 is KGHSH and CDR2 is LQKENI in the germline V gene. With 6 bases clipped from V and 0 bases from J, the junction kept 4 bases outside the gene matches.

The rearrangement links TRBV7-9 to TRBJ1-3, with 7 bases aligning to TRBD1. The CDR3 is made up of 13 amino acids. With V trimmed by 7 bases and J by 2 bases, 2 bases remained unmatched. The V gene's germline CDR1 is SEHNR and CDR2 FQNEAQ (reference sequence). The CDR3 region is CASNRGTGNTIYF. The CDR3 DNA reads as TGTGCCAGCAACAGGGGAACTGGAAACACCATATATTTT.

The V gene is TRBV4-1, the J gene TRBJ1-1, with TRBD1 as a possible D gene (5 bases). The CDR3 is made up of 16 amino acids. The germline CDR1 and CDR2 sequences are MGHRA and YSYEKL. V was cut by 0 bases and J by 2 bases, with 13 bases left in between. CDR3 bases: TGCGCCAGCAGCCAAGAGGGGCGGTCCACCAACACTGAAGCTTTCTTT. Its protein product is CASSQEGRSTNTEAFF.

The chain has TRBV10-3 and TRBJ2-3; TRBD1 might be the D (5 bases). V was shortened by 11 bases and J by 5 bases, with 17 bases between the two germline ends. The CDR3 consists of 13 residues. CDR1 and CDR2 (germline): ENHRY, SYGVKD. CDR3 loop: CAVKGPQGDTQYF. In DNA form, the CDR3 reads TGTGCCGTAAAAGGACCTCAGGGAGATACGCAGTATTTT.

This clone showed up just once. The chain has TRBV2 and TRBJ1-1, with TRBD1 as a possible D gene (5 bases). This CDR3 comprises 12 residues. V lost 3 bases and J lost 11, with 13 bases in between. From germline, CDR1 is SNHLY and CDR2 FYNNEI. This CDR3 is CASSDPPGSAFF. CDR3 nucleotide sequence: TGTGCCAGCAGTGACCCTCCAGGGTCGGCTTTCTTT.

CDR3 in DNA: TGTGCCAGCAGCCAACCACGCATATCCGGCTCTGGAAACACCATATATTTT. It translates to CASSQPRISGSGNTIYF. V is TRBV3-1 (or the pseudogene TRBV3-2) and J is TRBJ1-3; D ambiguous. The V gene's germline CDR1 is LGHDT and CDR2 YNNKEL (reference sequence). Trimming took off 2 bases at V and 0 bases at J, with 14 bases between the two ends. The CDR3 is 17 amino acids.

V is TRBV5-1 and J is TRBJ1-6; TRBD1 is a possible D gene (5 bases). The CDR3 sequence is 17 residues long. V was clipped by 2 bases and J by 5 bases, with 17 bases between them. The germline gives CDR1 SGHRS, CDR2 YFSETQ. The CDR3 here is CASSFRVGRSHNSPLHF. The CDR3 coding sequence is TGCGCCAGCAGCTTCAGGGTCGGACGGAGCCATAATTCACCCCTCCACTTT.

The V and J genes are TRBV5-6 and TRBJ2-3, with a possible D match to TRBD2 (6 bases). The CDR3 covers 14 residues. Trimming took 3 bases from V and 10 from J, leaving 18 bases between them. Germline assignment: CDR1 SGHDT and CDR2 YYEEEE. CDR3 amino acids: CASSWLSRREAQYF. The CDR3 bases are TGTGCCAGCAGCTGGTTATCCCGAAGGGAGGCGCAGTATTTT.

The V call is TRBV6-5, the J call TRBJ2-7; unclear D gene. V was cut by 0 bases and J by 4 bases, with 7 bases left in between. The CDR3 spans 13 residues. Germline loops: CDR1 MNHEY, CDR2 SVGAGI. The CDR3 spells CASSYSTQYEQYF. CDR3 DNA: TGTGCCAGCAGTTACTCGACACAATACGAGCAGTACTTC.

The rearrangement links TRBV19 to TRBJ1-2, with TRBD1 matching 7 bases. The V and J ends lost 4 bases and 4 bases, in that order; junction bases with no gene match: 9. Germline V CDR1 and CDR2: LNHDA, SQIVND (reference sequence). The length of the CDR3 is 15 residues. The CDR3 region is CASSTRGQRSYGYTF. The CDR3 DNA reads TGTGCCAGTAGTACCAGGGGACAGAGGAGCTATGGCTACACCTTC. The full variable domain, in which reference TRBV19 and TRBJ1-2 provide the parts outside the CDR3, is DGGITQSPKYLFRKEGQNVTLSCEQNLNHDAMYWYRQDPGQGLRLIYYSQIVNDFQKGDIAEGYSVSREKKESFPLTVTSAQKNPTAFYLCASSTRGQRSYGYTFGSGTRLTVV.

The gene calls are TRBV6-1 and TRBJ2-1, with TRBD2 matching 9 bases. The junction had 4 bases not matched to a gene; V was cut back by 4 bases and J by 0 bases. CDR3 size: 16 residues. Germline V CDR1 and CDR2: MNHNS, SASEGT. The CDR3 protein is CASSGLAAHSYNEQFF. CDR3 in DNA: TGTGCCAGCAGTGGACTAGCGGCCCACTCCTACAATGAGCAGTTCTTC.

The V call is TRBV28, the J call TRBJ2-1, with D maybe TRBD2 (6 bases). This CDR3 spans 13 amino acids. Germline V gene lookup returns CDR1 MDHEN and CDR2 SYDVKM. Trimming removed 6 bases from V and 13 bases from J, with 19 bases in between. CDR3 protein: CASRRRGSTSQFF. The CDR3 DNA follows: TGTGCCAGCAGACGTCGGGGGAGCACCAGTCAGTTCTTC.

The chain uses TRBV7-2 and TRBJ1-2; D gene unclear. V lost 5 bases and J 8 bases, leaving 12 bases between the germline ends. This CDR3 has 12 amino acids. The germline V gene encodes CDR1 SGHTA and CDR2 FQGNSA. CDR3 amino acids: CASSARVGGYTF. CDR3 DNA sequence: TGTGCCAGCAGCGCCCGGGTCGGGGGCTACACCTTC.